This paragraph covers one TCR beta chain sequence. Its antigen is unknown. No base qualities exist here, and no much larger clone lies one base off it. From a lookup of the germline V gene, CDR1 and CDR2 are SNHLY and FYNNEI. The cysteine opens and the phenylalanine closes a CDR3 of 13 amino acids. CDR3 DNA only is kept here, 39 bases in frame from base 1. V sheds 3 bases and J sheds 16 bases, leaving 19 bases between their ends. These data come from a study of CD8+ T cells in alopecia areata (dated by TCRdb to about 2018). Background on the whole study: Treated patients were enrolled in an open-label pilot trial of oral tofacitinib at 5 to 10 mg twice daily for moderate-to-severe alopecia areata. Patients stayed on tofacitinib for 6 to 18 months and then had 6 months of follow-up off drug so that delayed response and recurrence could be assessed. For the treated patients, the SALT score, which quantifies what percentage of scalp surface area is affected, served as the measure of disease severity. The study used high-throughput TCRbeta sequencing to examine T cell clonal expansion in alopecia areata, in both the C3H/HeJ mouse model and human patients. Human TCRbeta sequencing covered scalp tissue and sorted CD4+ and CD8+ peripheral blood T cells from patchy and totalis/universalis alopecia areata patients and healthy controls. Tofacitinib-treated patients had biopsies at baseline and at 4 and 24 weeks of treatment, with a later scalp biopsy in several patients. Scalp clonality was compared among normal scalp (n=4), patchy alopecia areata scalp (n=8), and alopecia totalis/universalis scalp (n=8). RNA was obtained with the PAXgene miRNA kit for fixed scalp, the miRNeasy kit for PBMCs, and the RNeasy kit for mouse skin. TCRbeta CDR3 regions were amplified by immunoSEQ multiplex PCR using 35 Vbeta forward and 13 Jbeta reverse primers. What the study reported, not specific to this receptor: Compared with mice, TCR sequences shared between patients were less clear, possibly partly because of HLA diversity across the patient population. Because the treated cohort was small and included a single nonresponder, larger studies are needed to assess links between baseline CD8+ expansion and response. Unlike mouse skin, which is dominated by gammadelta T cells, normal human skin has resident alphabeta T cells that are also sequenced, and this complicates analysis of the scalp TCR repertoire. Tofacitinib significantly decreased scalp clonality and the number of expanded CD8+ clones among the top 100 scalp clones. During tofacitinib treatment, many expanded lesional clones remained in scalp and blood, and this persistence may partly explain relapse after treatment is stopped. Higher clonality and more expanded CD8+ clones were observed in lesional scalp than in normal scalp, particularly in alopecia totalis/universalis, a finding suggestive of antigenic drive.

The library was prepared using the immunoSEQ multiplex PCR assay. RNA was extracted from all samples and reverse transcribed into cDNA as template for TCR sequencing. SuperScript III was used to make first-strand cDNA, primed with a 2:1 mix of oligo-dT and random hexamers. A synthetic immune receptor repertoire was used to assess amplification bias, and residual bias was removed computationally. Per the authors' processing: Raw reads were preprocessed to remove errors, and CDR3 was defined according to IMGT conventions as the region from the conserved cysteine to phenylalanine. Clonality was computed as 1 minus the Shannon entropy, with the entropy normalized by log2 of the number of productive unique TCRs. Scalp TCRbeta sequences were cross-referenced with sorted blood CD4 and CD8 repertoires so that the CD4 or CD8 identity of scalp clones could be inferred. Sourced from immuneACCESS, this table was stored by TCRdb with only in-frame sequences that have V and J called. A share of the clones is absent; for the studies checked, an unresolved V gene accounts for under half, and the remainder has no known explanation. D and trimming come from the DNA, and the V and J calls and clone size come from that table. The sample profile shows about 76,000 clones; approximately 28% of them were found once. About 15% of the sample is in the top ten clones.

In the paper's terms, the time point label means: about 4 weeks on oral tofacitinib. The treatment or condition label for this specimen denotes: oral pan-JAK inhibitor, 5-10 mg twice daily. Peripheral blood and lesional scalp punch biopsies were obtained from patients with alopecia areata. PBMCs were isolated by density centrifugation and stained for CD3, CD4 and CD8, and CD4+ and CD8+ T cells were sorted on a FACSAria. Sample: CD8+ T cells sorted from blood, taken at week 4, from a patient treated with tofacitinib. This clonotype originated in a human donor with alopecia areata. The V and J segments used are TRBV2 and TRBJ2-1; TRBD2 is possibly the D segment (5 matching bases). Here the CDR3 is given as CASSDIVSSDDFF. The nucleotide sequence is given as TGTGCCAGCAGTGACATCGTTAGTAGCGACGATTTCTTC.